Below, 3 T cell receptor beta chains from the same sample are listed, as sequenced in a study of blood T cell repertoires in COVID-19. Produced via immunoSEQ multiplex PCR; TCRdb's table is partial and in-frame only. This sample has approximately 140,000 clones, with 86% found just once. Sequencing was performed on peripheral blood. The source of these receptors is a man between 65 and 85 years old with acute or convalescent COVID-19.

The CDR3, as DNA: TGTGCCAGCAGTTTGAACAGGCTATCGAACTATGGCTACACCTTC. Protein: CASSLNRLSNYGYTF. The V and J genes are TRBV27 and TRBJ1-2; the D gene is possibly TRBD1 (5 bases). V lost 3 bases, J lost 2 bases, and 13 bases lay in between. Germline loops: CDR1 MNHEY, CDR2 SMNVEV (reference sequence). The CDR3 length is 15 residues.

This clone has only a few counts. The same CDR3 is also encoded by other DNA sequences in this sample. The chain is built from TRBV7-9 and TRBJ2-1, with D possibly being TRBD2 (6 bases). Between the trimmed V and J ends, which lost 0 bases and 6 bases, there was a span of 6 bases. Germline lookup yields CDR1 SEHNR and CDR2 FQNEAQ (reference sequence). CDR3 length equals 13 residues. CDR3 amino acids: CASSLASGNEQFF. CDR3 in DNA: TGTGCCAGCAGCTTAGCTAGCGGCAATGAGCAGTTCTTC.

V is TRBV19 and J is TRBJ2-7, with 7 bases aligning to TRBD1. Germline-derived CDR1 and CDR2 are LNHDA and SQIVND (reference sequence). This CDR3 has 13 residues. V lost 4 bases to trimming and J lost 4 bases; unmatched junction nucleotides: 4. The CDR3 is CASSNTQGYEQYF. Here the CDR3 DNA reads TGTGCCAGTAGTAATACACAGGGGTACGAGCAGTACTTC.